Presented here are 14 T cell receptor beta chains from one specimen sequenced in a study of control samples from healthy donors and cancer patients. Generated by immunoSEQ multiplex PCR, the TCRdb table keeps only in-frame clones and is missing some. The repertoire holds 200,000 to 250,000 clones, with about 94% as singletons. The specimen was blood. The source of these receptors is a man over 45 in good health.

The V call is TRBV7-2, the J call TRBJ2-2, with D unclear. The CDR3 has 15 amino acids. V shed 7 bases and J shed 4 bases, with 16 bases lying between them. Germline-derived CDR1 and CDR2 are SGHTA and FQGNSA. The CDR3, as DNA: TGTGCCAGCACCCTTAGTGGCTATTCCACCGGGGAGCTGTTTTTT. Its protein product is CASTLSGYSTGELFF.

The CDR3: CASSAGLVKGGYEQYF. The CDR3 nucleotides read TGCGCCAGCAGTGCCGGACTAGTCAAAGGGGGCTACGAGCAGTACTTC. The chain carries TRBV10-2 and TRBJ2-7, with D possibly TRBD2 on 7 matching bases. Germline V lookup: CDR1 WSHSY, CDR2 SAAADI. V was cut by 4 bases and J by 3 bases, with 19 bases left in between. The CDR3 is 16 residues long.

DNA of the CDR3: TGCGCCAGCAGGACAGCGAACACCGGGGAGCTGTTTTTT. Translating it yields CASRTANTGELFF. This chain links TRBV4-1 with TRBJ2-2; D possibly corresponds to TRBD1 (5 bases). This CDR3 has 13 amino acids. The V end lost 6 bases, the J end lost 0 bases, and 5 bases lay between the germline ends. The germline CDR1 and CDR2 sequences are MGHRA and YSYEKL.

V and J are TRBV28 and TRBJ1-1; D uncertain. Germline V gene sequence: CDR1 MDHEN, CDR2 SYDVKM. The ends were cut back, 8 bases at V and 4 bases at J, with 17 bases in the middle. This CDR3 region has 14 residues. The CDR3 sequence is CASARWAKSTEAFF. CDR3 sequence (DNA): TGTGCCAGCGCCCGCTGGGCCAAGAGCACTGAAGCTTTCTTT.

CDR3 sequence reads: CASSLREDTQYF. CDR3 nucleotide sequence: TGTGCCAGCTCACTGCGGGAAGATACGCAGTATTTT. V gene TRBV18 combines with J gene TRBJ2-3; possibly TRBD2 for D (6 bases). Germline V CDR1 and CDR2: KGHSH, LQKENI. Trimming cost V 4 bases and J 5 bases, with 7 bases left between them. This CDR3 has 12 amino acids.

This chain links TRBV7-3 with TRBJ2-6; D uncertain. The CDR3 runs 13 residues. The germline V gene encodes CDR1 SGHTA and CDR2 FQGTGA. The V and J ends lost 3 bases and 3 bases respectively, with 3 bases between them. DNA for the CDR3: TGTGCCAGCAGCTTTGGTGGGGCCAACGTCCTGACTTTC. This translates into CASSFGGANVLTF.

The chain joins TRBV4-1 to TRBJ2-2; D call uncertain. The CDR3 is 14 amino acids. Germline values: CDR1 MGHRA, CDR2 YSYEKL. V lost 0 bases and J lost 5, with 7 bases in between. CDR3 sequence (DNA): TGCGCCAGCAGCCAAGATCAAGGAACCGGGGAGCTGTTTTTT. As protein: CASSQDQGTGELFF.

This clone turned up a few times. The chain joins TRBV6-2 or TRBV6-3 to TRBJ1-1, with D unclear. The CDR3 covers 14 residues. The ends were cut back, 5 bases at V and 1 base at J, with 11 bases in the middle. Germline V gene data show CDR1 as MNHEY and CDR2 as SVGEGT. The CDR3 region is CASSPGRANTEAFF. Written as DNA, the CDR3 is TGTGCCAGCAGTCCCGGGCGGGCGAACACTGAAGCTTTCTTT.

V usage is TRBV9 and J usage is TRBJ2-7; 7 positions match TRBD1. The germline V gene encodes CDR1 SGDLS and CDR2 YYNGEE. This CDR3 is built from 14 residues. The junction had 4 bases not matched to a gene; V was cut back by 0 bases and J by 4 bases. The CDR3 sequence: CASSVGDRAYEQYF. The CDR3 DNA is TGTGCCAGCAGCGTAGGAGACAGGGCGTACGAGCAGTACTTC.

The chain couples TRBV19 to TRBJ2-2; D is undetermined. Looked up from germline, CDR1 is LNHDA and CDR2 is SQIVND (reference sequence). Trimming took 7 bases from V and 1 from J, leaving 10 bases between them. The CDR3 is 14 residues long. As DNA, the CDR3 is TGTGCCAGTATTAATAGATGGAACACCGGGGAGCTGTTTTTT. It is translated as CASINRWNTGELFF.

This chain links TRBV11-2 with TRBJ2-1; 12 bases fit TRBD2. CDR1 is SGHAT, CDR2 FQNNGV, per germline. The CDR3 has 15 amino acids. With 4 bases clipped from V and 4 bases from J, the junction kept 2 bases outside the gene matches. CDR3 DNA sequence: TGTGCCAGCAGCTCCACTAGCGGGGGGTACAATGAGCAGTTCTTC. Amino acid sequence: CASSSTSGGYNEQFF.

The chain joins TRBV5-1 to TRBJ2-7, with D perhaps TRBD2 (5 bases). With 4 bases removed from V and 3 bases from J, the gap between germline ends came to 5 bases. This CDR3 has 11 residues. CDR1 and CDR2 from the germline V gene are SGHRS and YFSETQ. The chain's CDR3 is CASSEGYEQYF. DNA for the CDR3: TGCGCCAGCAGCGAGGGCTACGAGCAGTACTTC.

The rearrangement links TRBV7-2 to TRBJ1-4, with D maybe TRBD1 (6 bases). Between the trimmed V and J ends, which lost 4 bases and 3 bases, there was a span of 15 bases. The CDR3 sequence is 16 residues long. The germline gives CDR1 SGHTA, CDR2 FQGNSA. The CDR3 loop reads CASSSRGRGSNEKLFF. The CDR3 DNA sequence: TGTGCCAGCAGCTCCAGGGGTCGGGGATCTAATGAAAAACTGTTTTTT.

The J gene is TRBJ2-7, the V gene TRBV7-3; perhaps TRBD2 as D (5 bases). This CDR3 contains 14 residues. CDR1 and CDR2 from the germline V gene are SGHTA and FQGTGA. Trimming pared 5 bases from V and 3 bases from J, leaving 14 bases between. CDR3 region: CASSHRGKLYEQYF. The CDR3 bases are TGTGCCAGCAGCCATCGGGGAAAACTCTACGAGCAGTACTTC.